A selection of T cell receptor beta chains follows, all from one sample in a study of T cell responses to AZD1222 COVID-19 vaccine. Some clones are missing from TCRdb's copy, which holds only in-frame ones; the method was immunoSEQ multiplex PCR. The sample has under 35,000 clones, around 86% seen once; the top ten hold 9.5% to 12%. The sample consisted of peripheral blood, taken 28 days after the second AZD1222 dose. Receptor source: an adult who received the AZD1222 COVID-19 vaccine. CDR3s include the opening cysteine and the closing phenylalanine or tryptophan. A D gene is named only where the DNA matches it firmly. Where a row states a size, it is once, few, many or the class of an expanded clone; other rows omit it.

>few|-|TRBJ1-1|TRBV18
TGTGCCAGCTCATACCTGGGGTTGAACACTGAAGCTTTCTTT
CASSYLGLNTEAFF
>-|-|TRBJ2-2|TRBV10-3
TGTGCCATCAGTACCCGCTCCCCAGGGAACACCGGGGAGCTGTTTTTT
CAISTRSPGNTGELFF
>-|TRBD1|TRBJ1-1|TRBV4-2
TGTGCCAGCAGCCAAGCGGTCCCGGGACAGATAATGAACACTGAAGCTTTCTTT
CASSQAVPGQIMNTEAFF
>-|TRBD2|TRBJ2-7|TRBV10-3
TGTGCCATCAGGGTGACTAGCGCGGTCGGCCACGAGCAGTACTTC
CAIRVTSAVGHEQYF
>-|TRBD1|TRBJ1-2|TRBV7-2
TGTGCCAGCAGCTTAAATATCGGCGGGACAGGTTATGGCTACACCTTC
CASSLNIGGTGYGYTF
>-|-|TRBJ1-4|TRBV4-2
TGTGCCAGCAGCCAAATATCGATGGACGCAACTAATGAAAAACTGTTTTTT
CASSQISMDATNEKLFF
>-|-|TRBJ2-5|TRBV5-5
TGTGCCAGCAGCTGGGGGACTGAAGAGACCCAGTACTTC
CASSWGTEETQYF
>-|TRBD1|TRBJ1-2|TRBV30
TGTGCCTGGAGTCTCCACGGGACAGGGTTGGGCTACACCTTC
CAWSLHGTGLGYTF
>-|-|TRBJ2-7|TRBV6-5
TGTGCCAGCAGACTACCGGGACCTACGGGAGAGCAGTACTTC
CASRLPGPTGEQYF
>-|-|TRBJ2-3|TRBV11-2
TGTGCCAGCAGCTTAGGTACTGGCGGGCTCAGCACAGATACGCAGTATTTT
CASSLGTGGLSTDTQYF
>-|TRBD1|TRBJ1-5|TRBV6-5
TGTGCCAGCAGTCGGACAGGGGGTTTGCCCCAGCATTTT
CASSRTGGLPQHF
>-|TRBD2|TRBJ2-3|TRBV5-1
TGCGCCAGCAGCTTGGCAACGACTAGCGGGTCAACTAGCACAGATACGCAGTATTTT
CASSLATTSGSTSTDTQYF
>-|TRBD2|TRBJ2-1|TRBV10-1
TGCGCCAGCAGCGACACTTTTTCGGGAGGGCCCCATGAGCAGTTCTTC
CASSDTFSGGPHEQFF
>-|-|TRBJ2-7|TRBV19
TGTGCCAGTAGTATAGAGCAGCCGGGAGCCTACGAGCAGTACTTC
CASSIEQPGAYEQYF
>-|-|TRBJ1-1|TRBV15
TGTGCCACCAGCCCCGTCAGGGCAAACATCAGGAAGAACACTGAAGCTTTCTTT
CATSPVRANIRKNTEAFF
>-|TRBD1|TRBJ1-2|TRBV5-1
TGCGCCAGCAGCCCCGGACAGGGTCAAGCTGGCTACACCTTC
CASSPGQGQAGYTF
>-|-|TRBJ2-3|TRBV5-1
TGCGCCAGCAGCTTGACGTTGACGCCTGATACGCAGTATTTT
CASSLTLTPDTQYF
>-|-|TRBJ1-4|TRBV6-5
TGTGCCAGCAGAAGACGCCGACAGGAAAAACTGTTTTTT
CASRRRRQEKLFF
>-|-|TRBJ2-7|TRBV19
TGTGCCAGTAGTCAGGATTGGAACTCCTACGAGCAGTACTTC
CASSQDWNSYEQYF
>-|-|TRBJ1-2|TRBV5-8
TGTGCCAGCAGCTTTTACGGGTACGGCTACACCTTC
CASSFYGYGYTF
>-|TRBD1|TRBJ1-2|TRBV7-9
TGTGCCAGCAGACCGGGACAGGGGGGCTATGGCTACACCTTC
CASRPGQGGYGYTF
>-|-|TRBJ2-1|TRBV10-3
TGTGCCATCAGTGAGTCGGGCGGGGACGCCAACAATGAGCAGTTCTTC
CAISESGGDANNEQFF
>once|-|TRBJ1-4|TRBV2
TGTGCCAGCAGTGAGGCAGGGCCGCGAGCTAATGAAAAACTGTTTTTT
CASSEAGPRANEKLFF
>few|TRBD2|TRBJ2-7|TRBV3-1/TRBV3-2
TGTGCCAGCAGCCAAGCTCCTAGCGGGGACTACGAGCAGTACTTC
CASSQAPSGDYEQYF
>-|-|TRBJ2-5|TRBV13
TGTGCCAGCAGTATATCCGGGGGTGGGGAGACCCAGTACTTC
CASSISGGGETQYF
>once|TRBD1|TRBJ1-3|TRBV19
TGTGCCAGTAGTCGAGAAACCGGGACAGGGGGAAACACCATATATTTT
CASSRETGTGGNTIYF
>-|TRBD1|TRBJ1-2|TRBV4-1
TGCGCCAGCAGCCAAGTCGGCAGGGGGATTCTTAACTATGGCTACACCTTC
CASSQVGRGILNYGYTF
>once|TRBD1|TRBJ1-3|TRBV28
TGTGCCAGCAGTTCCCAGGGGGCCTCTGGAAACACCATATATTTT
CASSSQGASGNTIYF
>-|-|TRBJ1-3|TRBV18
TGTGCCAGCTCTCTTCCGGGGAGCTCTGGAAACACCATATATTTT
CASSLPGSSGNTIYF
>-|-|TRBJ1-2|TRBV7-2
TGTGCCAGCAGCTTAGCAAACACCCAAAACTATGGCTACACCTTC
CASSLANTQNYGYTF
>-|-|TRBJ1-1|TRBV2
TGTGCCAGCCGTCTGGGGATGAACACTGAAGCTTTCTTT
CASRLGMNTEAFF
>-|-|TRBJ2-7|TRBV5-1
TGCGCCAGCAGCCTAGGTGGCGCGGACTATGGCTACGAGCAGTACTTC
CASSLGGADYGYEQYF
>few|-|TRBJ1-2|TRBV28
TGTGCCAGCAGTTTAATGGCCGTCGGCTACACCTTC
CASSLMAVGYTF
>-|-|TRBJ2-3|TRBV11-3
TGTGCCAGCAGCACAACCAGGGCCTCGGATACGCAGTATTTT
CASSTTRASDTQYF
>-|-|TRBJ2-5|TRBV5-4
TGTGCCAGCAGCCCGGGACTCCACCAAGAGACCCAGTACTTC
CASSPGLHQETQYF
>-|-|TRBJ1-1|TRBV12-3/TRBV12-4
TGTGCCAGCAGTTATTCCCCGGCTGAAGCTTTCTTT
CASSYSPAEAFF